This TCR beta chain was sequenced for a study of shared clonotypes between healthy human individuals. The study's findings and limits: Memory subsets generally showed smaller estimated richness than naive subsets did. Clonotype sharing across four donors was observed for roughly 5% of naive CD4 clonotypes.

V lost 4 bases to trimming and J lost 1 base, with 13 bases between them. This CDR3 comprises 15 residues. The genomic DNA of each subset was split evenly across several immunoSEQ plates. Generated by immunoSEQ multiplex PCR, the TCRdb table keeps only in-frame clones and is missing some. The sample comprises about 2.4 million clones, approximately 94% of which are singletons, and about 0.38% rests with the top ten. Concerning this clone itself: Its antigen remains unidentified.

The split of CD4+ cells yielded CD45RA+ naive and CD45RA-negative memory subsets. The gene calls are TRBV23-1 and TRBJ1-1; weak D call: TRBD1 (5 bases). TRBV23-1 is labeled an ORF, and its function is uncertain. The source material was naive CD4+ T cells from PBMCs. Documented subset: CD45RA+ positively selected. This receptor was taken from a man between 18 and 29 years old in good health. Some clones in this sample may be carry-over from other donors' samples. The CDR3 region has the DNA TGCGCCAGCAGTCCCAAGGGACGGTGGAACACTGAAGCTTTCTTT. Its translation is CASSPKGRWNTEAFF.